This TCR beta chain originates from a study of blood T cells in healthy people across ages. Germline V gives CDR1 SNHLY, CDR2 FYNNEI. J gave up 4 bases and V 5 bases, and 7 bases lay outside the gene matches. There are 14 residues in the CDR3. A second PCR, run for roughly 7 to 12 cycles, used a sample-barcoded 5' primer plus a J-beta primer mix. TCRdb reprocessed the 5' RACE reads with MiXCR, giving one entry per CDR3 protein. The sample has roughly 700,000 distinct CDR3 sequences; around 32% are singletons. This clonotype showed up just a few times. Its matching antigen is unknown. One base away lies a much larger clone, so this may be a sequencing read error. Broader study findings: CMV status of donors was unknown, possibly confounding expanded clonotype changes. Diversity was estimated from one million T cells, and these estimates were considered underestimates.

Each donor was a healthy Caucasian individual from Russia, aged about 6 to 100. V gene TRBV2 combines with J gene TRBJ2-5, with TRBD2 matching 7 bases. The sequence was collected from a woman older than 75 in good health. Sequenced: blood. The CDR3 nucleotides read TGTGCCAGCAGTTGGGGGGGAATTGGAGAGACCCAGTACTTC. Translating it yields CASSWGGIGETQYF.